This TCR beta chain came from a study of blood T cell repertoires in COVID-19. Study in general: Sites across the United States, Italy and Spain contributed samples from acute and convalescent COVID-19. From T cells, B-cell-depleted T cells, or PBMCs came the material, which was cDNA or gDNA.

The CDR3 is made up of 15 amino acids. Deletions cut 0 bases from V and 7 bases from J, with 11 bases between. Germline V gene lookup returns CDR1 SGHRS and CDR2 YFSETQ. Authors' data handling: Estimation of nucleated cell counts was performed using reference gene primer amplification. This table comes from immunoSEQ multiplex PCR, and its TCRdb copy is limited to in-frame clones, with some not included. V, J and clone size were drawn from that table, and D and trimming were deduced from the DNA. This sample has 70,000 or so clones, with roughly 89% found just once. Sequencing was carried out using peripheral blood. The chain joins TRBV5-1 to TRBJ1-6; D remains ambiguous. The clonotype was recovered from a man aged 30 to 39 with acute or convalescent COVID-19. The CDR3 loop is CASSLGASGNSPLHF. CDR3 DNA sequence: TGCGCCAGCAGCTTGGGGGCGTCGGGGAATTCACCCCTCCACTTT.